The 20 T cell receptor beta chains below all came from one sample that was sequenced in a study of blood T cell repertoires in COVID-19. This table comes from immunoSEQ multiplex PCR, and its TCRdb copy is limited to in-frame clones, with some not included. This table has under 200,000 clones, more than 70% appearing once. Source material: PBMCs or T cells enriched from blood (not recorded which). The source is a man between 60 and 70 years old who had recovered from COVID-19.

V and J are TRBV3-1 (or the pseudogene TRBV3-2) and TRBJ1-1, with 9 bases matching TRBD1. Germline CDR1 and CDR2: LGHDT and YNNKEL (reference sequence). J gave up 10 bases and V 0 bases, and 6 bases lay outside the gene matches. The CDR3 extends over 14 amino acids. The CDR3 DNA reads as TGTGCCAGCAGCCAAGATGGAACAGGGGGCTTAGCTTTCTTT. Translating it yields CASSQDGTGGLAFF.

V and J are TRBV6-1 and TRBJ1-4; TRBD1 might be the D (5 bases). V was pared by 3 bases and J by 4 bases, with 9 bases between. This CDR3 comprises 14 residues. The V gene's germline CDR1 is MNHNS and CDR2 SASEGT. The CDR3 DNA is TGTGCCAGCAGTGACCGACAGATTAATGAAAAACTGTTTTTT. Its protein is CASSDRQINEKLFF.

The chain uses TRBV7-9 and TRBJ2-7; the D gene is possibly TRBD2 (5 bases). Trimming removed 2 bases at V and 0 bases at J, with 11 bases between. CDR1 and CDR2 (germline): SEHNR, FQNEAQ (reference sequence). The CDR3 spans 15 residues. CDR3 sequence reads: CASSLRRAYSYEQYF. The CDR3 DNA is TGTGCCAGCAGCTTAAGGCGGGCATACTCCTACGAGCAGTACTTC.

V gene TRBV29-1 combines with J gene TRBJ2-1; TRBD2 aligns across 16 bases. Germline values: CDR1 SQVTM, CDR2 ANQGSEA. The CDR3 is made up of 19 amino acids. Trimming at V came to 0 bases and at J to 1 base, leaving 6 bases not matched to a gene. The CDR3 here is CSVEEGTSGRGASYNEQFF. Written as DNA, the CDR3 is TGCAGCGTTGAAGAAGGGACTAGCGGGAGGGGGGCATCCTACAATGAGCAGTTCTTC.

J is TRBJ1-1 and V is TRBV6-5; D gene uncertain. The ends were cut back, 2 bases at V and 1 base at J, with 8 bases in the middle. Germline V lookup: CDR1 MNHEY, CDR2 SVGAGI. This CDR3 is built from 14 residues. The CDR3 DNA reads as TGTGCCAGCAGTTACAGAACTGAGAACACTGAAGCTTTCTTT. Residues: CASSYRTENTEAFF.

The chain has TRBV24-1 and TRBJ2-3, with 7 bases fitting TRBD1. Germline V gene sequence: CDR1 KGHDR, CDR2 SFDVKD. The junction had 10 bases not matched to a gene; V was cut back by 8 bases and J by 6 bases. CDR3 size: 14 residues. This CDR3 reads CATTGRGPADTQYF. The CDR3 DNA is TGTGCCACCACTGGAAGGGGGCCAGCGGATACGCAGTATTTT.

The chain uses TRBV15 and TRBJ2-1; possibly TRBD2 for D (7 bases). The CDR3 runs to 16 residues. Germline loops: CDR1 LNHNV, CDR2 YYDKDF (reference sequence). V dropped 0 bases and J dropped 6 bases, with 15 bases sitting between them. CDR3 loop: CATSRDRRGQSNEQFF. The CDR3 coding sequence is TGTGCCACCAGCAGAGATCGGCGGGGGCAATCCAATGAGCAGTTCTTC.

The CDR3 DNA follows: TGTGCCAGCAGCCTAGGGACTAGCGGGAGTTACGAGCAGTACTTC. It yields the protein CASSLGTSGSYEQYF. The rearrangement joins TRBV27 to TRBJ2-7; TRBD2 aligns across 14 bases. The germline V gene encodes CDR1 MNHEY and CDR2 SMNVEV (reference sequence). V was pared by 6 bases and J by 4 bases, with 5 bases of the junction left unmatched. This CDR3 contains 15 residues.

There are a few counts of this clone. CDR3 sequence reads: CASSRPGQLHSPLHF. The CDR3 DNA sequence: TGTGCCAGCAGTCGCCCCGGACAGTTACACTCACCCCTCCACTTT. This chain links TRBV28 with TRBJ1-6, with D perhaps TRBD1 (6 bases). The CDR3 runs 15 residues. Trimming stripped 5 bases from V and 10 bases from J, with 18 bases between. From germline, CDR1 is MDHEN and CDR2 SYDVKM.

The V and J genes are TRBV9 and TRBJ1-5; 8 bases match TRBD1. Germline CDR1 and CDR2: SGDLS and YYNGEE. This CDR3 comprises 15 residues. The V segment lost 0 bases and the J segment 5 bases; nucleotides outside the gene matches: 4. CDR3 bases: TGTGCCAGCAGCGTAGCGGGACAGGAGGATCAGCCCCAGCATTTT. This gives the protein CASSVAGQEDQPQHF.

V usage is TRBV29-1 and J usage is TRBJ2-3; weak D call: TRBD2 (7 bases). CDR1 is SQVTM and CDR2 is ANQGSEA in the germline V gene. V gave up 0 bases and J gave up 3 bases, with 10 bases separating them. The CDR3 has 14 residues. The CDR3 sequence is CSVEEAGATDTQYF. The DNA of the CDR3 is TGCAGCGTTGAAGAGGCGGGGGCAACAGATACGCAGTATTTT.

This sequence joins TRBV7-8 and TRBJ1-3, with D possibly being TRBD1 (6 bases). Between the trimmed V and J ends, which lost 8 bases and 3 bases, there was a span of 20 bases. From germline, CDR1 is SGHVS and CDR2 FQNEAQ. The CDR3 is 16 amino acids. CDR3 nucleotides: TGTGCCAGCTCAAACGGGGGGGGGCTTGGTGGAAACACCATATATTTT. This encodes CASSNGGGLGGNTIYF.

Only one count was recorded for this clone. The chain recombines TRBV2 with TRBJ2-5; possibly TRBD2 for D (6 bases). CDR3 length: 13 amino acids. CDR1 is SNHLY and CDR2 is FYNNEI in the germline V gene. V lost 4 bases and J 2 bases, leaving 8 bases between the germline ends. In DNA form, the CDR3 reads TGTGCCAGCAGTGCTCGGGGGCAAGAGACCCAGTACTTC. Translating it yields CASSARGQETQYF.

The rearrangement joins TRBV6-4 to TRBJ2-1; 9 bases are shared with TRBD2. The germline V gene has CDR1 MRHNA and CDR2 SNTAGT. This CDR3 contains 16 residues. With V trimmed by 4 bases and J by 6 bases, 10 bases remained unmatched. The CDR3 region is CASSASGIGGGNEQFF. The CDR3 bases are TGTGCCAGCAGTGCTAGCGGGATCGGCGGGGGCAATGAGCAGTTCTTC.

The V gene is TRBV7-2, the J gene TRBJ1-5, with TRBD1 as a possible D gene (5 bases). The CDR3 is made up of 13 amino acids. Trimming took off 5 bases at V and 7 bases at J, with 12 bases between the two ends. CDR1 and CDR2 (germline): SGHTA, FQGNSA. The CDR3 sequence: CASSTTVGQPQHF. The CDR3 coding sequence is TGTGCCAGCAGCACGACAGTCGGGCAGCCCCAGCATTTT.

The CDR3 sequence is CASSQSGGGTEAFF. For the CDR3, the DNA is TGTGCCAGCAGCCAGAGCGGAGGAGGCACTGAAGCTTTCTTT. The gene calls are TRBV3-1 (or the pseudogene TRBV3-2) and TRBJ1-1; no clear D gene. With 3 bases removed from V and 4 bases from J, the gap between germline ends came to 12 bases. This CDR3 has 14 residues. The germline CDR1 and CDR2 sequences are LGHDT and YNNKEL (reference sequence).

On this clone: This CDR3 is also generated by other DNA sequences in the sample. The genes are TRBV30 and TRBJ1-1; D gene uncertain. The CDR3 has 13 amino acids. Germline assignment: CDR1 GTSNPN and CDR2 SVGIG (reference sequence). V was trimmed by 0 bases and J by 1 base, leaving 6 bases between them. Written as DNA, the CDR3 is TGTGCCTGGAGTGTAACCAGGAACACTGAAGCTTTCTTT. As protein: CAWSVTRNTEAFF.

J is TRBJ1-2 and V is TRBV18; a weak D match, TRBD1 (6 bases). The V end was cut by 2 bases, the J end by 7 bases, with 14 bases between. The CDR3 is made up of 14 amino acids. Germline values: CDR1 KGHSH, CDR2 LQKENI. Written as DNA, the CDR3 is TGTGCCAGCTCACCAGTGGGGGCTCCTACTGGCTACACCTTC. Amino acids: CASSPVGAPTGYTF.

In its sample, this clone was seen a few times. V usage is TRBV9 and J usage is TRBJ2-1; TRBD2 agrees at 8 bases. J lost 9 bases, V lost 1 base, and 15 bases had no gene match. The length of the CDR3 is 17 residues. CDR1 and CDR2 from the germline V gene are SGDLS and YYNGEE. CDR3 nucleotide sequence: TGTGCCAGCAGCGTAAAGATGACGGGAGGGTTCATTTCTGAGCAGTTCTTC. This gives the protein CASSVKMTGGFISEQFF.

This rearrangement joins TRBV12-5 to TRBJ2-5, with 11 bases fitting TRBD2. This CDR3 has 13 amino acids. Germline V CDR1 and CDR2: LGHNT, FRNRAP. V was clipped by 6 bases and J by 5 bases; unmatched bases: 2. Written as DNA, the CDR3 is TGTGCTAGTGGAACTAGCGGGAGTGAGACCCAGTACTTC. This encodes CASGTSGSETQYF.